One and the same sample provided the 30 T cell receptor beta chains below, sequenced in a study of T cell clonotyping in hematopoietic cell transplantation. The protocol was immunoSEQ multiplex PCR, while the TCRdb copy is restricted to in-frame clones and leaves out a portion. The repertoire holds more than 65,000 clones, with approximately 94% as singletons. Specimen: peripheral blood mononuclear cells. These receptor sequences come from a man in his forties or fifties in good health. Some clones in this sample may be carry-over from other donors' samples.

This chain connects TRBV29-1 to TRBJ2-2; D gene ambiguous. Trimming removed 7 bases from V and 3 bases from J, with 12 bases in between. The CDR3 is 13 residues long. CDR1 and CDR2 (germline): SQVTM, ANQGSEA. CDR3 protein: CSASRIDTGELFF. The DNA for the CDR3 is TGCAGCGCCTCTAGGATCGACACCGGGGAGCTGTTTTTT.

This chain links TRBV4-1 with TRBJ2-7; the D is unclear. The length of the CDR3 is 15 residues. V was shortened by 0 bases and J by 3 bases, with 12 bases between the two germline ends. Germline V gene lookup returns CDR1 MGHRA and CDR2 YSYEKL. The CDR3 bases are TGCGCCAGCAGCCAAGATTCTCTGGGCGGCTACGAGCAGTACTTC. Its translation is CASSQDSLGGYEQYF.

The rearrangement uses TRBV30 and TRBJ2-7, with 8 bases that match TRBD1. Trimming cost V 3 bases and J 3 bases; bases outside gene matches: 7. Germline assignment: CDR1 GTSNPN and CDR2 SVGIG (reference sequence). The CDR3 is made up of 14 amino acids. The CDR3 loop reads CAWSPGTGIYEQYF. DNA for the CDR3: TGTGCCTGGAGCCCCGGGACAGGAATCTACGAGCAGTACTTC.

The chain employs TRBV6-5 and TRBJ1-3, with no clear D. V lost 2 bases to trimming and J lost 0 bases, with 8 bases between them. The length of the CDR3 is 15 residues. Germline values: CDR1 MNHEY, CDR2 SVGAGI. CDR3 sequence: CASSYDWSSGNTIYF. CDR3 in DNA: TGTGCCAGCAGTTACGACTGGAGCTCTGGAAACACCATATATTTT.

V and J are TRBV6-6 and TRBJ1-2; tentatively, D is TRBD1 (6 bases). This CDR3 has 15 residues. Germline CDR1 is MNHNY and CDR2 is SVGAGI (reference sequence). Deletions cut 6 bases from V and 3 bases from J, with 17 bases between. The CDR3 DNA is TGTGCCAGCAGAGTTGATACCAGGGGCGACTATGGCTACACCTTC. Amino acid sequence: CASRVDTRGDYGYTF.

The V gene is TRBV5-4, the J gene TRBJ2-7; D uncertain. The V gene's germline CDR1 is SGHNT and CDR2 YYREEE (reference sequence). V shed 4 bases and J shed 4 bases, with 15 bases lying between them. The CDR3 length is 14 residues. CDR3 in amino acids: CASSTSESWYEQYF. In nucleotides, the CDR3 is TGTGCCAGCAGCACGTCGGAGAGCTGGTACGAGCAGTACTTC. The whole variable domain, filled in from reference TRBV5-4 and TRBJ2-7, reads ETGVTQSPTHLIKTRGQQVTLRCSSQSGHNTVSWYQQALGQGPQFIFQYYREEENGRGNFPPRFSGLQFPNYSSELNVNALELDDSALYLCASSTSESWYEQYFGPGTRLTVT.

This clone was seen only once. The gene calls are TRBV6-1 and TRBJ1-1, with D perhaps matching TRBD1 (5 bases). Germline CDR1 is MNHNS and CDR2 is SASEGT. The CDR3 extends over 14 amino acids. Trimming removed 4 bases from V and 7 bases from J, with 16 bases in between. In DNA form, the CDR3 reads TGTGCCAGCAGTGCGAAAACAGGAGGACTTGAAGCTTTCTTT. Protein sequence: CASSAKTGGLEAFF.

The chain recombines TRBV7-6 with TRBJ2-5; D remains ambiguous. This CDR3 is built from 11 residues. V was trimmed by 5 bases and J by 1 base, leaving 2 bases between them. Per germline, CDR1 SGHVS and CDR2 FNYEAQ. The CDR3: CASSAQETQYF. CDR3 nucleotides: TGTGCCAGCAGCGCCCAAGAGACCCAGTACTTC.

This chain connects TRBV9 to TRBJ1-1, with a tentative D call TRBD1 (6 bases). Between the trimmed V and J ends, which lost 0 bases and 0 bases, there was a span of 15 bases. This CDR3 has 17 residues. The germline gives CDR1 SGDLS, CDR2 YYNGEE. Here the CDR3 reads CASSVDPSAGVNTEAFF. In nucleotides, the CDR3 is TGTGCCAGCAGCGTAGACCCCTCGGCAGGGGTGAACACTGAAGCTTTCTTT. Variable domain in full (rest from reference TRBV9 and TRBJ1-1): DSGVTQTPKHLITATGQRVTLRCSPRSGDLSVYWYQQSLDQGLQFLIQYYNGEERAKGNILERFSAQQFPDLHSELNLSSLELGDSALYFCASSVDPSAGVNTEAFFGQGTRLTVV.

V is TRBV5-1 and J is TRBJ1-6, with D perhaps matching TRBD1 (6 bases). In germline, CDR1 is SGHRS, CDR2 YFSETQ. The length of the CDR3 is 16 residues. V shed 2 bases and J shed 10 bases, with 19 bases lying between them. CDR3: CASSFSPRGGGSPLHF. The CDR3 nucleotides read TGCGCCAGCAGCTTTTCTCCTAGGGGGGGCGGATCACCCCTCCACTTT. Drawing the rest from reference TRBV5-1 and TRBJ1-6, the complete variable domain is KAGVTQTPRYLIKTRGQQVTLSCSPISGHRSVSWYQQTPGQGLQFLFEYFSETQRNKGNFPGRFSGRQFSNSRSEMNVSTLELGDSALYLCASSFSPRGGGSPLHFGNGTRLTVT.

The chain has TRBV7-8 and TRBJ2-1; 7 bases align to TRBD1. CDR1 SGHVS and CDR2 FQNEAQ come from the germline V gene. The CDR3 contains 15 residues. V was pared by 2 bases and J by 5 bases, with 6 bases of the junction left unmatched. For the CDR3, the DNA is TGTGCCAGCAGCTTAAGACAGGGACCCAACAATGAGCAGTTCTTC. The encoded protein is CASSLRQGPNNEQFF. The full variable domain, in which reference TRBV7-8 and TRBJ2-1 provide the parts outside the CDR3, is GAGVSQSPRYKVAKRGQDVALRCDPISGHVSLFWYQQALGQGPEFLTYFQNEAQLDKSGLPSDRFFAERPEGSVSTLKIQRTQQEDSAVYLCASSLRQGPNNEQFFGPGTRLTVL.

The gene calls are TRBV2 and TRBJ2-1, with D unresolved. Trimming took 3 bases from V and 6 from J, leaving 0 bases between them. The V gene's germline CDR1 is SNHLY and CDR2 FYNNEI. The CDR3 extends over 10 amino acids. In nucleotides, the CDR3 is TGTGCCAGCAGTGACAATGAGCAGTTCTTC. This gives the protein CASSDNEQFF.

This chain links TRBV6-5 with TRBJ2-7; D is undetermined. CDR1 and CDR2 (germline): MNHEY, SVGAGI. The CDR3 is made up of 15 amino acids. Trimming removed 2 bases from V and 2 bases from J, with 13 bases in between. The CDR3 nucleotides are TGTGCCAGCAGTTACGGACCCCAGAATCCCTACGAGCAGTACTTC. This gives the protein CASSYGPQNPYEQYF.

This clone came up once. The chain combines TRBV4-3 with TRBJ2-5, with D perhaps matching TRBD1 or TRBD2 (5 bases each). The CDR3 loop spans 16 amino acids. Trimming cost V 1 base and J 4 bases, with 16 bases left between them. Germline V gene lookup returns CDR1 LGHNA and CDR2 YSLEER. The CDR3 spells CASSQGLTRGAETQYF. In DNA form, the CDR3 reads TGCGCCAGCAGCCAAGGTCTAACGAGGGGAGCAGAGACCCAGTACTTC.

The chain recombines TRBV7-2 with TRBJ2-5, with D uncertain. The CDR3 spans 11 residues. Looked up from germline, CDR1 is SGHTA and CDR2 is FQGNSA. The V gene lost 5 bases and the J gene lost 6 bases, with 7 bases spanning the gap. CDR3 loop: CASSLEKTQYF. The CDR3 nucleotides are TGTGCCAGCAGCCTGGAGAAGACCCAGTACTTC.

This clone came up once. This rearrangement joins TRBV15 to TRBJ1-6; D ambiguous. V was trimmed by 3 bases and J by 9 bases, leaving 9 bases between them. Germline CDR1 is LNHNV and CDR2 is YYDKDF (reference sequence). The CDR3 runs to 13 residues. The CDR3 DNA sequence: TGTGCCACCAGCAGTGAATGGGGTTCACCCCTCCACTTT. This encodes CATSSEWGSPLHF.

This sequence joins TRBV7-8 and TRBJ2-7; D is uncertain. The CDR3 runs to 15 residues. CDR1 is SGHVS, CDR2 FQNEAQ, per germline. V was trimmed by 0 bases and J by 0 bases, leaving 9 bases between them. In DNA, the CDR3 is TGTGCCAGCAGCTTAGCGAGTCAGAGCTCCTACGAGCAGTACTTC. This translates into CASSLASQSSYEQYF.

This sequence joins TRBV10-2 and TRBJ2-7; TRBD1 matches 10 bases. The CDR3 sequence is 16 residues long. After removal of 0 bases from V and 6 bases from J, the junction contained 8 bases not matched to a gene. Germline CDR1 is WSHSY and CDR2 is SAAADI. The CDR3 nucleotides are TGCGCCAGCAGTGAGTCCTCCGGGACAGGGGCTCCCGAGCAGTACTTC. Translating it yields CASSESSGTGAPEQYF.

This chain links TRBV19 with TRBJ2-5; no clear D. The germline V gene encodes CDR1 LNHDA and CDR2 SQIVND (reference sequence). Trimming stripped 6 bases from V and 0 bases from J, with 8 bases between. The CDR3 contains 13 residues. The DNA of the CDR3 is TGTGCCAGTAGGGAGACTCACCAAGAGACCCAGTACTTC. The encoded protein is CASRETHQETQYF. Full variable domain (missing parts from reference TRBV19 and TRBJ2-5): DGGITQSPKYLFRKEGQNVTLSCEQNLNHDAMYWYRQDPGQGLRLIYYSQIVNDFQKGDIAEGYSVSREKKESFPLTVTSAQKNPTAFYLCASRETHQETQYFGPGTRLLVL.

The chain combines TRBV6-1 with TRBJ1-5; D is possibly TRBD1 (5 bases). V was clipped by 0 bases and J by 6 bases, with 9 bases between them. CDR1 is MNHNS, CDR2 SASEGT, per germline. This CDR3 is built from 14 residues. CDR3 sequence (DNA): TGTGCCAGCAGTGAAGCTCAGGGCGGTCAGCCCCAGCATTTT. It codes for CASSEAQGGQPQHF.

This chain links TRBV7-9 with TRBJ1-5; 7 bases are shared with TRBD1. CDR3 length: 14 residues. Germline loops: CDR1 SEHNR, CDR2 FQNEAQ (reference sequence). The J segment lost 8 bases and the V segment lost 0 bases, leaving 4 bases of the junction unmatched. Written as DNA, the CDR3 is TGTGCCAGCAGCTTAGCAGGGGGCGAAGAGCCCCAGCATTTT. Translated, it gives CASSLAGGEEPQHF.

The CDR3 reads CASSSYPIGLAGGLGETQYF. CDR3 in DNA: TGTGCCAGTAGTTCCTATCCGATCGGACTAGCGGGAGGGCTTGGAGAGACCCAGTACTTC. The chain uses TRBV19 and TRBJ2-5; TRBD2 matches at 15 bases. CDR1 LNHDA and CDR2 SQIVND come from the germline V gene (reference sequence). Trimming cost V 5 bases and J 4 bases; bases outside gene matches: 17. The CDR3 sequence is 20 residues long.

This chain uses TRBV11-2 with TRBJ2-1, with 9 bases aligning to TRBD1. The V gene end was trimmed by 3 bases and the J gene end by 15 bases; junction bases not matched to a gene: 15. This CDR3 is built from 15 residues. Germline V gene sequence: CDR1 SGHAT, CDR2 FQNNGV. CDR3 sequence: CASSFGTGFYDGPFF. The CDR3 coding sequence is TGTGCCAGCAGCTTCGGGACAGGGTTTTATGATGGACCGTTCTTC.

The chain is built from TRBV6-5 and TRBJ1-2, with 8 bases identical to TRBD1. The ends lost 5 bases at V and 4 bases at J; junction bases unmatched: 9. The CDR3 consists of 15 residues. CDR1 and CDR2 from the germline V gene are MNHEY and SVGAGI. This chain's CDR3 is CASSRTGSGGYGYTF. CDR3 sequence (DNA): TGTGCCAGCAGTAGGACAGGGAGTGGGGGCTATGGCTACACCTTC.

This clone was picked up a small number of times. The V call is TRBV29-1, the J call TRBJ1-1; perhaps TRBD1 as D (5 bases). Trimming left V 6 bases short and J 1 base short, with 12 bases between. Germline lookup yields CDR1 SQVTM and CDR2 ANQGSEA. The CDR3 is 13 amino acids. DNA for the CDR3: TGCAGCGTCGACGGGACGGCGAACACTGAAGCTTTCTTT. Amino acid sequence: CSVDGTANTEAFF.

The chain has TRBV7-8 and TRBJ1-2; 7 positions match TRBD1. The CDR3 runs to 15 residues. Germline trimming cut 5 bases from V and 5 bases from J; bases unmatched to any gene: 11. Germline assignment: CDR1 SGHVS and CDR2 FQNEAQ. The CDR3 loop is CASSADRVGVYGYTF. The CDR3, as DNA: TGTGCCAGCAGCGCAGACAGGGTGGGAGTGTATGGCTACACCTTC. The full variable domain, completed using reference TRBV7-8 and TRBJ1-2, is GAGVSQSPRYKVAKRGQDVALRCDPISGHVSLFWYQQALGQGPEFLTYFQNEAQLDKSGLPSDRFFAERPEGSVSTLKIQRTQQEDSAVYLCASSADRVGVYGYTFGSGTRLTVV.

A single count supports this clone. The chain recombines TRBV7-9 with TRBJ1-2, with TRBD1 matching over 7 bases. This CDR3 has 13 residues. Germline-derived CDR1 and CDR2 are SEHNR and FQNEAQ (reference sequence). Trimming took 5 bases from V and 4 from J; bases not matched to a gene: 4. The CDR3 coding sequence is TGTGCCAGCAGCCGCCAGGGGGGCTATGGCTACACCTTC. It encodes CASSRQGGYGYTF.

V gene TRBV10-3 combines with J gene TRBJ2-2, with 14 bases aligning to TRBD2. From germline, CDR1 is ENHRY and CDR2 SYGVKD. The CDR3 spans 17 residues. Trimming removed 6 bases from V and 5 bases from J; junction bases left unmatched: 8. CDR3 amino acids: CAISPGTSGSITGELFF. The DNA for the CDR3 is TGTGCCATCAGCCCTGGGACTAGCGGGAGTATTACCGGGGAGCTGTTTTTT.

V gene TRBV5-1 combines with J gene TRBJ2-7; TRBD2 might be the D (5 bases). Germline loops: CDR1 SGHRS, CDR2 YFSETQ. V lost 4 bases, J lost 6 bases, and 14 bases lay in between. This CDR3 spans 13 amino acids. CDR3 sequence reads: CASSLQMSGEQYF. The DNA of the CDR3 is TGCGCCAGCAGCCTTCAAATGAGCGGCGAGCAGTACTTC.

The chain links TRBV28 to TRBJ2-7, with TRBD1 identical over 8 bases. The CDR3 contains 15 residues. Germline V gives CDR1 MDHEN, CDR2 SYDVKM. Trimming took 3 bases from V and 4 from J; bases not matched to a gene: 8. The CDR3 bases are TGTGCCAGCAGTTTTTATTACGGACAGGGATACGAGCAGTACTTC. This codes for CASSFYYGQGYEQYF.